Listed below are T cell receptor beta chains from one sample, sequenced in a study of circulating and synovial CD4+ cells in juvenile arthritis. The table came from immunoSEQ multiplex PCR; TCRdb's copy has only in-frame clones and leaves some out. The sample records some 30,000 clones, around 95% being singletons. The sample was CD4+ T cells from blood. Source of these receptors: a human donor with juvenile idiopathic arthritis. The CDR3 runs from the conserved cysteine through the conserved F or W. Fields, in order: D gene, J gene, clone size, V gene, CDR3 DNA, CDR3 protein. A D gene is named only where the DNA matches it firmly. Clone sizes are given selectively: once, few, many, or a class where the clone is expanded.

TRBD2 | TRBJ2-7 | . | TRBV18 | TGTGCCAGCTCACAGGGACTAGCGAGCTACGAGCAGTACTTC | CASSQGLASYEQYF
TRBD2 | TRBJ2-5 | . | TRBV19 | TGTGCCAGTAGTACGACTAGCGGGAGGGCCTCGGGGGAGACCCAGTACTTC | CASSTTSGRASGETQYF
TRBD2 | TRBJ2-1 | . | TRBV20-1 | TGCAGTGCGGGAACCGGGACTACGCAGTTCTTC | CSAGTGTTQFF
. | TRBJ1-5 | . | TRBV5-1 | TGCGCCAGCAGGATGGACCGGGGTCAGCCCCAGCATTTT | CASRMDRGQPQHF
TRBD1 | TRBJ1-4 | . | TRBV18 | TGTGCCAGCTCACCACGACAGGGGGCTCGTGAAAAACTGTTTTTT | CASSPRQGAREKLFF
. | TRBJ2-7 | . | TRBV18 | TGTGCCAGCTCACCTTCCGGGGGAGCAGCCTACGAGCAGTACTTC | CASSPSGGAAYEQYF
. | TRBJ2-7 | . | TRBV28 | TGTGCCAGCAGTTTTTGGGGAGGAACCTACGAGCAGTACTTC | CASSFWGGTYEQYF
. | TRBJ1-5 | . | TRBV28 | TGTGCCACCTCCGTGGGGAGGGTAGACCTTAGCAATCAGCCCCAGCATTTT | CATSVGRVDLSNQPQHF
. | TRBJ2-3 | once | TRBV28 | TGTGCCAGCAGTGCTAGAAGCACAGATACGCAGTATTTT | CASSARSTDTQYF
TRBD2 | TRBJ2-7 | . | TRBV27 | TGTGCCAGCAGTTTAACCGGGACTAGCGGGTCCTACGAGCAGTACTTC | CASSLTGTSGSYEQYF
. | TRBJ2-7 | . | TRBV20-1 | TGCAGTGGCAGATTGTGGGAGCAGTACTTC | CSGRLWEQYF
TRBD1 | TRBJ2-4 | once | TRBV6-6 | TGTGCCAGCAGTTCCCGACAGGGTGTGACTCAGTACTTC | CASSSRQGVTQYF
TRBD2 | TRBJ2-7 | . | TRBV28 | TGTGCCAGCAGTCCCCCGCGCGGCGGGGGGCCACACGAGCAGTACTTC | CASSPPRGGGPHEQYF
. | TRBJ2-3 | . | TRBV28 | TGTGCCAGCACCCTGAGTGGGGGGTCGGGAGATACGCAGTATTTT | CASTLSGGSGDTQYF
TRBD2 | TRBJ2-1 | . | TRBV7-3 | TGTGCCAGCAGCTCGGGACTAGCGGGATTTGAGCAGTTCTTC | CASSSGLAGFEQFF
. | TRBJ2-5 | once | TRBV6-5 | TGTGCCAGCAGTTACGGTGGCCGGACACAAGAGACCCAGTACTTC | CASSYGGRTQETQYF
. | TRBJ1-4 | . | TRBV5-4 | TGTGCCAGCAGCTTGGAGGGGAAATCCGAAAAACTGTTTTTT | CASSLEGKSEKLFF
TRBD1 | TRBJ2-7 | . | TRBV5-3 | TGTGCCAGAGGACAGGGCTTATCCTACGAGCAGTACTTC | CARGQGLSYEQYF
. | TRBJ1-1 | . | TRBV5-6 | TGTGCCAGCAGCTTAGGGTGGGAGGCTTTCTTT | CASSLGWEAFF
. | TRBJ2-1 | . | TRBV7-8 | TGTGCCAGCAGCTTAGTTGGGAGAAACTCCCAGGCGTTCTTC | CASSLVGRNSQAFF
TRBD1 | TRBJ2-3 | . | TRBV19 | TGTGCCAGTAGTATAGGGGGACAGTCAACAGATACGCAGTATTTT | CASSIGGQSTDTQYF
TRBD2 | TRBJ2-5 | . | TRBV6-5 | TGTGCCAGCAGTTACGCTCGGGAGGTGTCGGAGACCCAGTACTTC | CASSYAREVSETQYF
. | TRBJ2-7 | . | TRBV7-9 | TGTGCCAGCAGCTTAACACCTGCGGGGCAGTACTTC | CASSLTPAGQYF
TRBD2 | TRBJ2-5 | . | TRBV19 | TGTGCCACCTCACGGACTAGCGGGAGAACCCAAGAGACCCAGTACTTC | CATSRTSGRTQETQYF
TRBD2 | TRBJ2-7 | . | TRBV7-9 | TGTGCCAGCAGCTCGCCCCTGACTAGCGGGAGCTACGAGCAGTACTTC | CASSSPLTSGSYEQYF
TRBD2 | TRBJ2-3 | . | TRBV13 | TGTGCCAGCAGCGTAGCGGGGTATAGCACAGATACGCAGTATTTT | CASSVAGYSTDTQYF
. | TRBJ2-1 | . | TRBV10-1 | TGCGCCAGCAGCGGGACAATACTTAGCAATGAGCAGTTCTTC | CASSGTILSNEQFF
TRBD1 | TRBJ2-7 | . | TRBV2 | TGTGCCACCATCGACAGGGGAAAGGGCGAGCAGTACTTC | CATIDRGKGEQYF